This T cell receptor (beta chain) was documented in a study of T cells in tuberculosis. Broader study findings: Cases with active tuberculosis were adults, while controls were adolescents.

This clone was picked up one time. Its cognate antigen is unknown. TCRdb keeps only in-frame clones here, not all; method: immunoSEQ multiplex PCR. The repertoire includes about 35,000 clones, nearly 90% of them detected once, and more than 4.5% sits in the top ten. Germline V gene data show CDR1 as MNHEY and CDR2 as SMNVEV (reference sequence). CDR3 size: 14 residues. Trimming took 2 bases from V and 4 from J, leaving 11 bases between them. Specified time point: new active TB diagnosis, blood taken before or within 7 days of starting treatment. The sample was PBMCs, taken at tuberculosis diagnosis. The chain is built from TRBV27 and TRBJ1-2; perhaps TRBD1 as D (6 bases). This sequence was found in an adult with tuberculosis. Here the CDR3 DNA reads TGTGCCAGCAGTTTAACAGGGAGTTCCTATGGCTACACCTTC. Encoded protein: CASSLTGSSYGYTF.